This paragraph covers one T cell receptor beta chain sequence. Amplification of TCR alpha and beta CDR3 regions from RNA used iRepertoire nested multiplex PCR. One entry per CDR3 protein results from TCRdb running MiXCR on the multiplex PCR reads. The sample carries 150,000 or so distinct CDR3 sequences, more than 35% recorded once. These data are taken from a study of glioma-infiltrating T cells. Trimming removed 3 bases at V and 4 bases at J, with 10 bases between. The CDR3 spans 13 residues. Germline assignment: CDR1 DFQATT and CDR2 SNEGSKA (reference sequence). The source material was glioma tissue, nonneoplastic brain tissue, or PBMCs (not recorded which). V and J are TRBV20-1 and TRBJ1-5; D is undetermined. The receptor was derived from a human donor with low-grade glioma or glioblastoma, undergoing nonglioma brain surgery, or in good health (not recorded which). CDR3 nucleotides: TGCAGTGCTAGTTTTGGAGGGAATCAGCCCCAGCATTTT. This encodes CSASFGGNQPQHF.